This T cell receptor beta chain was identified in a study of blood T cells in healthy people across ages. The CDR3 runs 14 residues. The germline CDR1 and CDR2 sequences are SQVTM and ANQGSEA. A note on this clonotype: An end of the junction differs from the germline gene, which may be a read error.

RNA extraction gave at least 5 micrograms of total RNA per sample. Alongside a J-beta primer mix, a sample-barcoded 5' primer served in a second PCR lasting roughly 7 to 11 cycles. Through a template-switch adaptor with 12 random nucleotides, each cDNA molecule received a tag. MiXCR was run by TCRdb on the 5' RACE reads, yielding one entry per CDR3 protein. Here the sample spans about 1.6 million distinct CDR3 sequences, 30% to 40% being singletons. Sequencing was performed on blood. This TCR was recovered from a young woman in good health. This chain connects TRBV29-1 to TRBJ2-7, with TRBD1 matching 9 bases. The CDR3 DNA reads TGCGGCGTTGAAGGGCCGACAGGGGGGCACGAGCAGTACTTC. Translation gives CGVEGPTGGHEQYF.